The present T cell receptor (beta chain) was sequenced within a study of blood T cells in healthy people across ages. Notes on the study in general: Per-million-T-cell TCR beta diversity fell roughly linearly with age. Comparison with aged donors showed that long-lived donors had more naive CD4+ cells and higher diversity.

Approximately 10 milliliters was the volume of peripheral blood drawn from each donor. Remarks on this clonotype: The antigen is unknown.

Combining a sample-barcoded 5' primer with a J-beta primer mix, a second PCR ran for about 7 to 12 cycles. A single record per CDR3 protein comes from TCRdb applying MiXCR to the 5' RACE reads. Here the sample spans roughly 1,000,000 distinct CDR3 sequences, around 27% being singletons. The V gene's germline CDR1 is SEHNR and CDR2 FQNEAQ (reference sequence). CDR3 length: 14 residues. This sample was shared with a second study, whose subject was T cells of mothers and their children. As reported in that work: Donors were three healthy Caucasian mothers and their six children.

The chain employs TRBV7-9 and TRBJ2-5, with TRBD2 identical over 12 bases. The J call may not be correct, given that the DNA end is closer to TRBJ2-7. This TCR was recovered from a girl aged 2-10 years in good health. Input material: blood. CDR3 sequence: CASSHGLAGYEQYF. As DNA, the CDR3 is TGTGCCAGCAGTCATGGACTAGCGGGGTACGAGCAGTACTTC.